The clone carrying this T cell receptor (beta chain) was detected a few times. The data derive from a study of T-cell reconstitution after alpha-beta-depleted transplantation in children. Unique molecular identifiers were built into the TCRbeta library. TCRdb passed the PCR reads through MiXCR, listing each CDR3 protein once. This sample has about 540,000 distinct CDR3 sequences, with approximately 20% found just once. Trimming took off 3 bases at V and 8 bases at J, with 14 bases between the two ends. This CDR3 comprises 14 residues. CDR1 is SGHTS, CDR2 YDEGEE, per germline. V is TRBV5-8 and J is TRBJ1-4, with TRBD1 as a possible D gene (5 bases). This clonotype was sampled from a human donor who donated a stem cell graft to a child with acute lymphoblastic leukemia. Sample: PBMCs from the stem cell graft donor, taken from the stem cell graft. CDR3 residues: CASSSFQGDEKLFF. The CDR3 DNA is TGTGCCAGCAGCTCCTTCCAGGGTGACGAAAAACTGTTTTTT. Variable domain in full (rest from reference TRBV5-8 and TRBJ1-4): EAGVTQSPTHLIKTRGQQATLRCSPISGHTSVYWYQQALGLGLQFLLWYDEGEERNRGNFPPRFSGRQFPNYSSELNVNALELEDSALYLCASSSFQGDEKLFFGSGTQLSVL.